The source of this TCR beta chain is a study of spatial heterogeneity in lung cancer. Time point specified: blood at routine non-recurrence follow-up after resection. Germline CDR1 is DFQATT and CDR2 is SNEGSKA (reference sequence). With 4 bases clipped from V and 8 bases from J, the junction kept 9 bases outside the gene matches. CDR3 length: 14 amino acids. TCRdb re-called the 5' RACE reads through MiXCR, storing one row per CDR3 protein. The table includes around 70,000 distinct CDR3 sequences, 8% to 10% detected once. This clonotype was counted at least ten times. Specimen: PBMCs, collected at follow-up. The clonotype originates from a female donor with early-stage non-small cell lung cancer. The chain combines TRBV20-1 with TRBJ1-4; 8 positions match TRBD1. The CDR3 protein is CSATPTGAGEKLFF. DNA for the CDR3: TGCAGTGCTACACCGACAGGGGCGGGGGAAAAACTGTTTTTT.